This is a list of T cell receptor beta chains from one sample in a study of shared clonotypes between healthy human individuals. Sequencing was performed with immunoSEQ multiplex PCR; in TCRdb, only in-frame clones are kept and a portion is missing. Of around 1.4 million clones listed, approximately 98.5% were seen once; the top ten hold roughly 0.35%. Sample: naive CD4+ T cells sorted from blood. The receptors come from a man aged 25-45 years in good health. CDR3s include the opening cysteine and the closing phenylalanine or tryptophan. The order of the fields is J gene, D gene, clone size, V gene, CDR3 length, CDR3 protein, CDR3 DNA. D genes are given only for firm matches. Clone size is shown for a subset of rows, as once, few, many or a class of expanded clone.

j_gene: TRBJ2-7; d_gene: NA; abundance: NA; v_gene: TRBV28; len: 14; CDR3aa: CASSLDRGPGEQYF; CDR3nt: TGTGCCAGCAGTTTAGATCGGGGGCCGGGGGAGCAGTACTTC
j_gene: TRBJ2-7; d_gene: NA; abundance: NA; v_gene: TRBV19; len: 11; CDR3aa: CASTNEGQQYF; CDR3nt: TGTGCCAGTACCAACGAAGGGCAGCAGTACTTC
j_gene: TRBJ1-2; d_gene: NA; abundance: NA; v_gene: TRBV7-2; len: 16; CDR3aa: CASSPWMRQSNYGYTF; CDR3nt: TGTGCCAGCAGCCCCTGGATGAGACAATCTAACTATGGCTACACCTTC
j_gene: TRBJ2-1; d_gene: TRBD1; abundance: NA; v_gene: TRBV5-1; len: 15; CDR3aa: CASSTQQGWDNEQFF; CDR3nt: TGCGCCAGCAGCACTCAACAGGGGTGGGACAATGAGCAGTTCTTC
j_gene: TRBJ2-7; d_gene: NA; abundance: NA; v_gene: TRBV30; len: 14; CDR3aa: CAWSVLGRDYEQYF; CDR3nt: TGTGCCTGGAGTGTACTGGGCCGAGACTACGAGCAGTACTTC
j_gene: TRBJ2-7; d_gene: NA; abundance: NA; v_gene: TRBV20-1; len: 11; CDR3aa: CSAPQAFEQYF; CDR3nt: TGCAGTGCCCCGCAAGCGTTCGAGCAGTACTTC
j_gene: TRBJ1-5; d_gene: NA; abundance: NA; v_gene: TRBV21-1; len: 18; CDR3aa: CASSKERDTEWSNQPQHF; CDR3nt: TGTGCCAGCAGCAAAGAGCGAGACACCGAATGGAGCAATCAGCCCCAGCATTTT
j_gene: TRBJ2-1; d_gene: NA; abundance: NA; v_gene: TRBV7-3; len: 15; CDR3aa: CASSLREANYNEQFF; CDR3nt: TGTGCCAGCAGCTTAAGGGAGGCAAACTACAATGAGCAGTTCTTC
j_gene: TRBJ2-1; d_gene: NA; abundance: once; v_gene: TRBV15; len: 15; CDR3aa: CATSRGVDSYNEQFF; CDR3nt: TGTGCCACCAGCAGAGGGGTAGACTCCTACAATGAGCAGTTCTTC
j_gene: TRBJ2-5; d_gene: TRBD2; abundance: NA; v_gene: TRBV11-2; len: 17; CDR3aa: CASSPTVLAGVWETQYF; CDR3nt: TGTGCCAGCAGCCCTACGGTACTAGCGGGAGTATGGGAGACCCAGTACTTC
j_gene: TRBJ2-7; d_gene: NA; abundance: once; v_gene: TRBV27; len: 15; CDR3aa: CASSSTPGGPYEQYF; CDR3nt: TGTGCCAGCAGTTCCACCCCGGGGGGCCCCTACGAGCAGTACTTC
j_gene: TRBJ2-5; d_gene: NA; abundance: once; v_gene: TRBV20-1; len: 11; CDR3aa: CSANYEETQYF; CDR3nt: TGCAGTGCCAACTACGAAGAGACCCAGTACTTC
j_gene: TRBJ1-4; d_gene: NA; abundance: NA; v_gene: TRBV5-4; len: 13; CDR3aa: CAFHVRGIEKLFF; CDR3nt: TGTGCCTTCCATGTCCGGGGAATTGAAAAACTGTTTTTT
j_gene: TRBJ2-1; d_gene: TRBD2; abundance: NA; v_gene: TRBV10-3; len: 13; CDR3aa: CAISVLAVDEQFF; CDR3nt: TGTGCCATCAGTGTACTAGCGGTCGATGAGCAGTTCTTC
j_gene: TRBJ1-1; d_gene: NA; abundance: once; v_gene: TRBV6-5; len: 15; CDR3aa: CASSQLGGQFTEAFF; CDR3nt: TGTGCCAGCAGCCAACTCGGGGGCCAATTTACTGAAGCTTTCTTT
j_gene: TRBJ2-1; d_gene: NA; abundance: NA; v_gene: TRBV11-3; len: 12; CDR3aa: CASSFAQHEQFF; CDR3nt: TGTGCCAGCAGCTTCGCGCAGCATGAGCAGTTCTTC
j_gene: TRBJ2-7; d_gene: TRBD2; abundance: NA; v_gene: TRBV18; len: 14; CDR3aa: CASSPPGLVGEQYF; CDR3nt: TGTGCCAGCTCACCACCGGGACTAGTGGGGGAGCAGTACTTC
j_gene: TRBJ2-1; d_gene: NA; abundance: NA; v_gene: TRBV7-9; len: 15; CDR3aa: CASRPGRGPYNEQFF; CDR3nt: TGTGCCAGCAGACCCGGGAGGGGGCCTTACAATGAGCAGTTCTTC
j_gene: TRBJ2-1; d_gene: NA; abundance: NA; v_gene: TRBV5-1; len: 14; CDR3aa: CASRLTGTTNEQFF; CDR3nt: TGCGCCAGTAGACTAACCGGGACCACCAATGAGCAGTTCTTC
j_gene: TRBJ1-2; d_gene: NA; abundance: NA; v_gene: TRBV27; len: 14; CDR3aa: CASSLGGESYGYTF; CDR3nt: TGTGCCAGCAGTTTAGGGGGCGAAAGCTATGGCTACACCTTC
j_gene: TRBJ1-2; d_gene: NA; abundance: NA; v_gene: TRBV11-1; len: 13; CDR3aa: CASSSRGYYGYTF; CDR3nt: TGTGCCAGCAGCTCCAGGGGATACTATGGCTACACCTTC
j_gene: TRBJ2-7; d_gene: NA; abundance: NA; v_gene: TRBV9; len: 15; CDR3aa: CASSVDPGVIYEQYF; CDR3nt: TGTGCCAGCAGCGTAGACCCGGGGGTCATCTACGAGCAGTACTTC
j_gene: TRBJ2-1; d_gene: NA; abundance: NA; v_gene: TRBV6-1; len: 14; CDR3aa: CASSTGNSYNEQFF; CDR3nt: TGTGCCAGCAGTACAGGAAACTCCTACAATGAGCAGTTCTTC
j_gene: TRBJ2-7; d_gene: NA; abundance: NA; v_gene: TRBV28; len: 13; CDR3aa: CASSFSGSYEQYF; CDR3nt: TGTGCCAGCAGTTTTTCCGGGTCCTACGAGCAGTACTTC
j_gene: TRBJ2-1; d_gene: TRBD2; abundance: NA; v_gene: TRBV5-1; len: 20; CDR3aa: CASSLRRAGGPSSTYNEQFF; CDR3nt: TGCGCCAGCAGCTTGCGTAGGGCGGGAGGGCCTTCTTCTACCTACAATGAGCAGTTCTTC
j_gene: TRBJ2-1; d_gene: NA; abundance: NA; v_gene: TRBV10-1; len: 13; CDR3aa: CASSPTQGAEQFF; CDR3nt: TGCGCCAGCAGTCCAACGCAGGGAGCTGAGCAGTTCTTC
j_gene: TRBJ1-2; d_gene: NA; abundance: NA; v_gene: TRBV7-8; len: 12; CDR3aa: CASSPGPPGYTF; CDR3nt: TGTGCCAGCAGCCCGGGACCGCCTGGCTACACCTTC
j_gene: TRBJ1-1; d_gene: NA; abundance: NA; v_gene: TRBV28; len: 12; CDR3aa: CASSSASTEAFF; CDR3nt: TGTGCCAGCAGTTCCGCTTCCACTGAAGCTTTCTTT
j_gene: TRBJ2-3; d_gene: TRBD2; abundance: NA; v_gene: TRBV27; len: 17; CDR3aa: CASSPRTSGTHTDTQYF; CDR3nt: TGTGCCAGCAGTCCACGGACTAGCGGGACACACACAGATACGCAGTATTTT
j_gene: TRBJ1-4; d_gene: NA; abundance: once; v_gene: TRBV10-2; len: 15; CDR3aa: CASSEVGQLLWKLFF; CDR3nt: TGCGCCAGCAGTGAAGTTGGACAGCTGTTGTGGAAACTGTTTTTT
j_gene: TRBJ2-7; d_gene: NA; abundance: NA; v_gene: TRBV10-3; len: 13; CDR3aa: CAISESGEDEQYF; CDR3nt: TGTGCCATCAGTGAGTCAGGGGAGGACGAGCAGTACTTC
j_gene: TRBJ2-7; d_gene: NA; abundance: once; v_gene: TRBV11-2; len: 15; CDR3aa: CASSLGWGSSYEQYF; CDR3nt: TGTGCCAGCAGCTTAGGTTGGGGGAGTTCCTACGAGCAGTACTTC
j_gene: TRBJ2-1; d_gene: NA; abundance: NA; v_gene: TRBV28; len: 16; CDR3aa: CASSFPRISSYNEQFF; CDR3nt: TGTGCCAGCAGTTTTCCACGGATTAGCTCCTACAATGAGCAGTTCTTC
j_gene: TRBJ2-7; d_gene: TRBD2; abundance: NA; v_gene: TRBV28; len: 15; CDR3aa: CASSLIAGGPREQYF; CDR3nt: TGTGCCAGCAGTTTAATAGCGGGAGGGCCCAGGGAGCAGTACTTC
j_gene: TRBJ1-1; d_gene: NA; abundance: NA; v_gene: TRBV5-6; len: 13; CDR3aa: CASSLIMNTEAFF; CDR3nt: TGTGCCAGCAGCCTAATCATGAACACTGAAGCTTTCTTT
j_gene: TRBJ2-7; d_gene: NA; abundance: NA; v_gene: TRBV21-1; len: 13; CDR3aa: CATPIFPTYEQYF; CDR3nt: TGTGCCACCCCCATCTTCCCCACCTACGAGCAGTACTTC